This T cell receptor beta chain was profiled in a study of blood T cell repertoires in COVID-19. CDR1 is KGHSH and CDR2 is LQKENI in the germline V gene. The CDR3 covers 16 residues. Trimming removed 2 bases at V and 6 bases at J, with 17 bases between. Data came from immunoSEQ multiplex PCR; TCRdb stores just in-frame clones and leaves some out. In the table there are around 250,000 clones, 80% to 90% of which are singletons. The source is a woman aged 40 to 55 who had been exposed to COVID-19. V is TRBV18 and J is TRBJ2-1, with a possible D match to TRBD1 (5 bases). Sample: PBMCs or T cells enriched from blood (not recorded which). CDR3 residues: CASSPIATVRANEQFF. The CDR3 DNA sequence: TGTGCCAGCTCACCAATAGCTACAGTCAGGGCCAATGAGCAGTTCTTC.